These T cell receptor beta chains were read from a single sample in a study of T cells in Graves' hyperthyroidism and ophthalmopathy. TCRdb processed the multiplex PCR reads anew with MiXCR; each CDR3 protein has one entry. The sample lists 390,000 or so distinct CDR3 sequences, around 15% occurring once. Sequencing was performed on blood. The receptors were gathered from a man aged 18-30 years with Graves' ophthalmopathy. The conserved cysteine and the conserved F or W are not part of the CDR3 here. A clone size is listed for some rows: how often the clone was seen (once, few, many), or a class if it is expanded.

cdr3_length	clone_size	v_call	cdr3_aa
11	many	TRBV18	ASSLPGGQEQY
11	many	TRBV20-1	SARDRTEYGYT
14	many	TRBV7-4	ASSLLQRELGETQY
13	many	TRBV6-1	ASTLPGLAGKEQF
11	once	TRBV11-2	ASRFGDSFGYT
14	many	TRBV20-1	SARDPQGIYNSPLH
13	many	TRBV30	AWSARAGANYGYT
14	many	TRBV3-1	ASSQHGQGGSSPLH
11	many	TRBV2	ASRPDSNQPQH
12	NA	TRBV5-6	ASSFLAGGRTQY
12	NA	TRBV19	ASSTYREFNEQF
15	few	TRBV19	ASSIVGSQYSNQPQH
18	few	TRBV4-1	ASSPGPDTYRLAGSYEQY
14	NA	TRBV9	ASSAPETPNTDTQY
13	few	TRBV5-1	ASSPIPFNLYEQY
9	many	TRBV30	AWTPSNEQF
12	many	TRBV3-1	ASSQAPTSGELF
15	NA	TRBV4-2	ASSQERSGGDTDTQY
12	many	TRBV14	ASSQAAASYEQY